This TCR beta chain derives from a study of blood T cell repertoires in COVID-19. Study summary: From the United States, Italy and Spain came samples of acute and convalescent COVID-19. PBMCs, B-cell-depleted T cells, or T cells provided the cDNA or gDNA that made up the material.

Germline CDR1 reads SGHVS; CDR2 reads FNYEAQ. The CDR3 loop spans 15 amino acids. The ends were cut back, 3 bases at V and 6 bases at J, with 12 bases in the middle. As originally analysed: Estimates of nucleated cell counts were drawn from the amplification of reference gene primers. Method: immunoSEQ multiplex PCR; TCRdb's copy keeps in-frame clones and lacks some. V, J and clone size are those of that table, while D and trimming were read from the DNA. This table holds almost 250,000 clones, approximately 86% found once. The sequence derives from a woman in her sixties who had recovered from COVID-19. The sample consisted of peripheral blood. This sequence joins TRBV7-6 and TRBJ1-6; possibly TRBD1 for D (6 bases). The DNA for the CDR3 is TGTGCCAGCAGCTTTGGTCAGGGGTTTAATTCACCCCTCCACTTT. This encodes CASSFGQGFNSPLHF.